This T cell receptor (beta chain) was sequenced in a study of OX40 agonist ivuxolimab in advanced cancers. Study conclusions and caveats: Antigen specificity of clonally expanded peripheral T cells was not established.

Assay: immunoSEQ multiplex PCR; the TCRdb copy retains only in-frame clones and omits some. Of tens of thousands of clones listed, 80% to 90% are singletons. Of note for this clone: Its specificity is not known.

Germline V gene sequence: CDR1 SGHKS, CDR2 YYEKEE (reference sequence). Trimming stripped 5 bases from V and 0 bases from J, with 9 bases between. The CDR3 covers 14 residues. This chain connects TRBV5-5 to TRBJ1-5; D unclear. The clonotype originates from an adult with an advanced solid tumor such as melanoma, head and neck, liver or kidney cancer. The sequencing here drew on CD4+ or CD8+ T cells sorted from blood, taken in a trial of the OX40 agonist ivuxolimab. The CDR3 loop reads CASSPTGSNQPQHF. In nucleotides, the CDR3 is TGTGCCAGCAGTCCGACGGGTAGCAATCAGCCCCAGCATTTT.